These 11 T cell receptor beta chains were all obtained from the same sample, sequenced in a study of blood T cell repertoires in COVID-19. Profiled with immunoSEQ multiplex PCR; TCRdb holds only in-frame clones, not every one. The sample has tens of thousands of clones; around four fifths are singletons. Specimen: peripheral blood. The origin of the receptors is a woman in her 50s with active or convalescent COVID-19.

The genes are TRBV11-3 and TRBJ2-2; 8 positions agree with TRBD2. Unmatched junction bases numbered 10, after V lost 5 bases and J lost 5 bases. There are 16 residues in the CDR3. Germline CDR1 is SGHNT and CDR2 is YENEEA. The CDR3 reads CASSPRSGRGTGELFF. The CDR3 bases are TGTGCCAGCAGCCCTAGGAGCGGGAGAGGGACCGGGGAGCTGTTTTTT.

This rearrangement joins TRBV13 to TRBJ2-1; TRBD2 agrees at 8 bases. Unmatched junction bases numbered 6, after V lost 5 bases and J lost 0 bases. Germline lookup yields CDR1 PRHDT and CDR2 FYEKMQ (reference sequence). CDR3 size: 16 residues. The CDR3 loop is CASSIIAGRSYNEQFF. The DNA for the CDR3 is TGTGCCAGCAGCATAATAGCGGGGCGCTCCTACAATGAGCAGTTCTTC.

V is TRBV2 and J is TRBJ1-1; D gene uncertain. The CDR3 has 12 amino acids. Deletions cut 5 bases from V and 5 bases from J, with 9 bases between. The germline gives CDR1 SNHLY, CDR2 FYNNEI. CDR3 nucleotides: TGTGCCAGCAGTCGACTCGGAACTGAAGCTTTCTTT. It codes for CASSRLGTEAFF. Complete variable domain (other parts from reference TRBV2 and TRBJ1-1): EPEVTQTPSHQVTQMGQEVILRCVPISNHLYFYWYRQILGQKVEFLVSFYNNEISEKSEIFDDQFSVERPDGSNFTLKIRSTKLEDSAMYFCASSRLGTEAFFGQGTRLTVV.

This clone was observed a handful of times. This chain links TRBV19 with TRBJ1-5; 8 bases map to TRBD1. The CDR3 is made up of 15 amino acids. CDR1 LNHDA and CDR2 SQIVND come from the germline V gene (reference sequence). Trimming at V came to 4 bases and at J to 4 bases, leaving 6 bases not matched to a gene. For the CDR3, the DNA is TGTGCCAGTAGTAGGGGTGACAGGGGAAATCAGCCCCAGCATTTT. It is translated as CASSRGDRGNQPQHF.

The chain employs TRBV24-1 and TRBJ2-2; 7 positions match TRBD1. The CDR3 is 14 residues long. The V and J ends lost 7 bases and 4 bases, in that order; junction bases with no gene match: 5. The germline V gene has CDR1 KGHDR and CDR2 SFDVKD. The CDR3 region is CATSRTGATGELFF. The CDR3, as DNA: TGTGCCACCAGCCGTACAGGGGCCACCGGGGAGCTGTTTTTT.

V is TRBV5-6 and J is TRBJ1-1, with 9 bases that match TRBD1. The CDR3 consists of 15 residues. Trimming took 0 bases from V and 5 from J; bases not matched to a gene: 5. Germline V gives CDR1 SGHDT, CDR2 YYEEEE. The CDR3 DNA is TGTGCCAGCAGCTTGGTTGACAGGGGGGGAACTGAAGCTTTCTTT. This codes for CASSLVDRGGTEAFF.

The CDR3 DNA follows: TGTGCCAGCAGCCCCGGTGGAGCGGGTACGCAGTATTTT. It yields the protein CASSPGGAGTQYF. The chain is built from TRBV5-4 and TRBJ2-3, with D possibly matching TRBD2 (6 bases). CDR3 size: 13 residues. Germline V gene data show CDR1 as SGHNT and CDR2 as YYREEE (reference sequence). The V end lost 4 bases, the J end lost 8 bases, and 14 bases lay between the germline ends. Combining the CDR3 with reference TRBV5-4 and TRBJ2-3 gives the whole variable domain ETGVTQSPTHLIKTRGQQVTLRCSSQSGHNTVSWYQQALGQGPQFIFQYYREEENGRGNFPPRFSGLQFPNYSSELNVNALELDDSALYLCASSPGGAGTQYFGPGTRLTVL.

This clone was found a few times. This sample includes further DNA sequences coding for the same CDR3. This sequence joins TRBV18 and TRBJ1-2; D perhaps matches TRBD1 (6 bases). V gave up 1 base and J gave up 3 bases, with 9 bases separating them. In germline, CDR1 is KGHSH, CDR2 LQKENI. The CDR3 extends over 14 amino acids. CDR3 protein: CASSPRRGDYGYTF. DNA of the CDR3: TGTGCCAGCTCACCACGCAGGGGCGACTATGGCTACACCTTC.

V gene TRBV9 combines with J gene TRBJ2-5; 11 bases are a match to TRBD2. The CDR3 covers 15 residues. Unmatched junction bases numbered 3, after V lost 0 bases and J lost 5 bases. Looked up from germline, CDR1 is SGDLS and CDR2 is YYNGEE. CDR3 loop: CASSVGLAGGETQYF. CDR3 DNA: TGTGCCAGCAGCGTAGGGCTAGCGGGAGGTGAGACCCAGTACTTC.

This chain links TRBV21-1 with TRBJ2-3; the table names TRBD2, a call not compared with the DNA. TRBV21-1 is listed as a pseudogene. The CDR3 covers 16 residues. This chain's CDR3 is CASSRSKRTRTDTQYF. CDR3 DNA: TGTGCCAGCAGCAGAAGTAAGCGGACCCGCACAGATACGCAGTATTTT.

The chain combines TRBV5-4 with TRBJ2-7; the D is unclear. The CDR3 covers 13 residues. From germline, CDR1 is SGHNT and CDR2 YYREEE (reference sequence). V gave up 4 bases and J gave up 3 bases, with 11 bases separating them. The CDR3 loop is CASSPPSGYEQYF. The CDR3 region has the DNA TGTGCCAGCAGCCCACCGTCCGGCTACGAGCAGTACTTC.